This record concerns one T cell receptor beta chain sequence. An end of the junction does not agree with germline; a read error may underlie this. For each extraction, RNA and DNA were obtained together from about 20-30 mg of unsorted bulk tissue. These data are taken from a study of tumor-infiltrating lymphocytes in primary liver carcinoma. Study-wide background: Samples had roughly 3.5 to 8 million productive TCRbeta reads, comparable between tissue types.

The CDR3 contains 18 residues. CDR1 SGHAT and CDR2 FQNNGV come from the germline V gene. With a constant-region primer, TCR beta cDNA was made from 450 to 550 ng of total RNA. Nested multiplex PCR, run for three rounds with slightly modified ARM-PCR, yielded TCR beta libraries. TRBV1-TRBV30 forward primers paired with a C-beta reverse primer drove the first two PCR rounds, about 9 cycles each. Using its own MiXCR run on the multiplex PCR reads, TCRdb lists one record per CDR3 protein. The sample carries approximately 80,000 distinct CDR3 sequences, 65% to 75% recorded once. The receptor was derived from a man aged 35-49 years with primary liver carcinoma and hepatitis B virus infection. Material: tumor-adjacent normal liver tissue. This chain uses TRBV11-2 with TRBJ2-4, with D possibly TRBD1 on 5 matching bases. The CDR3: CASSPTGASMVANNIQYF. The CDR3 nucleotides read TGTGCCAGCAGCCCAACTGGGGCTTCCATGGTGGCCAACAACATTCAGTATTTC.